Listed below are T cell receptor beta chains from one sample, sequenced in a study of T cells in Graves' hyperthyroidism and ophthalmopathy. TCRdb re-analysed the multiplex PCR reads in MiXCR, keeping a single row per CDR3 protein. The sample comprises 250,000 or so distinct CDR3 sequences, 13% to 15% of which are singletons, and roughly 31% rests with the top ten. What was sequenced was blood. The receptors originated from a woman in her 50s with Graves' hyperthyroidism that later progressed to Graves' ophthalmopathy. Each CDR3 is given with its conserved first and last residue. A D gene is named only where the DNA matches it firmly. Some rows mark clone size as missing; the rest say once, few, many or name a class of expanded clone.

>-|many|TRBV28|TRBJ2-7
CASSPGMVAAYEQYF
TGTGCCAGCAGCCCCGGGATGGTAGCGGCCTACGAGCAGTACTTC
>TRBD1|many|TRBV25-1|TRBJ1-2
CASSDRTGMGGYTF
TGTGCCAGCAGTGATCGGACAGGGATGGGAGGCTACACCTTC
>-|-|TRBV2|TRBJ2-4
CASSQGGQNIQYF
TGTGCCAGCAGCCAAGGGGGACAAAACATTCAGTACTTC
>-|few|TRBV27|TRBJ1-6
CASSWANSPLHF
TGTGCCAGCAGTTGGGCTAATTCACCCCTCCACTTT
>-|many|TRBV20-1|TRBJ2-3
CSASVGTPGTQYF
TGCAGTGCTAGTGTGGGGACGCCGGGTACGCAGTATTTT
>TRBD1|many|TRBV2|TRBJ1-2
CASRETGRGYTF
TGTGCCAGCAGGGAGACAGGGAGAGGCTACACCTTC
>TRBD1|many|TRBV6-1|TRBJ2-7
CASSVRTGYEQYF
TGTGCCAGCAGTGTACGGACAGGGTACGAGCAGTACTTC
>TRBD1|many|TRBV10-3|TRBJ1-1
CAITLQGGTEAFF
TGTGCCATCACCCTACAGGGGGGGACTGAAGCTTTCTTT
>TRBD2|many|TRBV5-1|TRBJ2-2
CASSSPTGLATIGELFF
TGCGCCAGCAGCTCACCAACGGGACTAGCGACCATCGGGGAGCTGTTTTTT
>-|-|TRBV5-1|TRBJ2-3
CASSGSEVGTDTQYF
TGCGCCAGCAGCGGTAGCGAAGTCGGCACAGATACGCAGTATTTT
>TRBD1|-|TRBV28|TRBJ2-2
CASSMTGANTGELFF
TGTGCCAGCAGCATGACAGGGGCGAACACCGGGGAGCTGTTTTTT
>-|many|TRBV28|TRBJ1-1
CASSFSSGTEAFF
TGTGCCAGCAGTTTTAGTTCGGGCACTGAAGCTTTCTTT
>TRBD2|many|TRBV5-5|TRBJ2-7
CASSSGGVGRPYIYEQYF
TGTGCCAGCAGCTCGGGGGGGGTTGGGAGACCCTACATCTACGAGCAGTACTTC
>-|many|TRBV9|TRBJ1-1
CASSTQGTQNTEAFF
TGTGCCAGCAGCACCCAGGGGACACAGAACACTGAAGCTTTCTTT
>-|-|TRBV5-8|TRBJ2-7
CASGQVTYEQYF
TGTGCCAGCGGCCAGGTCACCTACGAGCAGTACTTC
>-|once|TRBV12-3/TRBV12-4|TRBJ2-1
CASRITRGNEQFF
TGTGCCAGCAGAATAACCAGGGGCAATGAGCAGTTCTTC
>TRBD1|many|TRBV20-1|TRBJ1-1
CSASPTGTGRTEAFF
TGCAGTGCTAGCCCAACCGGGACAGGGAGAACTGAAGCTTTCTTT
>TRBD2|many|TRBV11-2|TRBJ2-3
CASSTGLAATDTQYF
TGTGCCAGCAGTACAGGACTAGCGGCGACAGATACGCAGTATTTT
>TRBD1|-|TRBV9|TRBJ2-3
CASGVVGTGTDTQYF
TGTGCCAGCGGCGTAGTGGGGACAGGGACGGATACGCAGTATTTT
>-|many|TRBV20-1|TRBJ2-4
CSVRRLAKNIQYF
TGCAGTGTCAGGAGGTTAGCCAAAAACATTCAGTACTTC
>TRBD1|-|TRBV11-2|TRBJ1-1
CASSQSDRGRDLMKAFF
TGTGCCAGCAGCCAATCGGACAGGGGGCGCGATTTAATGAAAGCTTTCTTT
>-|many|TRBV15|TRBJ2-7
CATSRDKGLPREQYF
TGTGCCACCAGCAGAGATAAGGGCCTTCCCCGGGAGCAGTACTTC
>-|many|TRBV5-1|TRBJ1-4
CASSLKYATNEKLFF
TGCGCCAGCAGCTTAAAATATGCAACTAATGAAAAACTGTTTTTT
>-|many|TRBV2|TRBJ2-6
CASSAHRTVSGANVLTF
TGTGCCAGCAGTGCTCATCGGACTGTCTCTGGGGCCAACGTCCTGACTTTC
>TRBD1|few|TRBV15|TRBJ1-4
CATSRAAGQGYEKLFF
TGTGCCACCAGCAGAGCTGCGGGACAGGGGTATGAAAAACTGTTTTTT
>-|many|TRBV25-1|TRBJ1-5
CASSDWRGDQPQHF
TGTGCCAGCAGTGATTGGCGGGGGGATCAGCCCCAGCATTTT
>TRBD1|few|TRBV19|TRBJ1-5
CASSITGTGNQPQHF
TGTGCCAGTAGTATAACCGGGACAGGGAATCAGCCCCAGCATTTT
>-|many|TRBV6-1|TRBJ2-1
CASRSATYNEQFF
TGTGCCAGCCGGAGTGCTACCTACAATGAGCAGTTCTTC
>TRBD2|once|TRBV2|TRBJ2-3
CASSVLAGAITDTQYF
TGTGCCAGCAGTGTACTAGCGGGAGCAATCACAGATACGCAGTATTTT
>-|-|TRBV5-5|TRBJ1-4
CASSLERNSEKLFF
TGTGCCAGCAGCTTAGAAAGGAACAGCGAAAAACTGTTTTTT
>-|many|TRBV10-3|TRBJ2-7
CAISESIGNSYEQYF
TGTGCCATCAGTGAGTCGATCGGCAATTCCTACGAGCAGTACTTC
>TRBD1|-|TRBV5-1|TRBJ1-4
CASSRDRGYENEKLFF
TGCGCCAGCAGCCGGGACAGGGGGTATGAGAATGAAAAACTGTTTTTT
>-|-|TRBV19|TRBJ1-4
CATSPGTYEKLFF
TGTGCCACTTCCCCCGGGACATATGAAAAACTGTTTTTT
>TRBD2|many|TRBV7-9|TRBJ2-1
CASSLSSGMYNEQFF
TGTGCCAGCAGCTTATCTAGCGGGATGTACAATGAGCAGTTCTTC
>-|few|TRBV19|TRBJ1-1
CASRYAVTVNTEAFF
TGTGCCAGTAGGTATGCCGTCACTGTGAACACTGAAGCTTTCTTT
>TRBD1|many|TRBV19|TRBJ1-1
CASRDRNTEAFF
TGTGCCAGTCGGGACAGGAACACTGAAGCTTTCTTT
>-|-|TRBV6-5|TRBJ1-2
CASSYSGTHHYGYTF
TGTGCCAGCAGTTACTCTGGGACACACCACTATGGCTACACCTTC
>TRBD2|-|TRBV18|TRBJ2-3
CTSSPGLVPDTQYF
TGTACCAGCTCACCGGGACTAGTCCCAGATACGCAGTATTTT
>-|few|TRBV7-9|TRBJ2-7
CASSHYSEQYF
TGTGCCAGCAGTCATTATAGCGAGCAGTACTTC
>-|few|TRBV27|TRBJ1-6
CASSEVRGNSPLHF
TGTGCCAGCAGTGAAGTCAGGGGTAATTCACCCCTCCACTTT
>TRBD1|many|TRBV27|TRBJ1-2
CASSPQGGSGGYTF
TGTGCCAGCAGTCCCCAGGGGGGCAGCGGGGGCTACACCTTC
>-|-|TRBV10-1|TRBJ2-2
CASSEDPTGELFF
TGCGCCAGCAGTGAAGACCCCACCGGGGAGCTGTTTTTT
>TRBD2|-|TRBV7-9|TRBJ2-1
CASSLRSGRENEQFF
TGTGCCAGCAGCTTAAGGAGCGGGAGGGAAAATGAGCAGTTCTTC
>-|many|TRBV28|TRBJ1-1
CASSLQGTYTEAFF
TGTGCCAGCAGTTTGCAGGGGACTTACACTGAAGCTTTCTTT
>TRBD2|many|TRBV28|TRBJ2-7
CASTSSSGSSYEQYF
TGTGCCAGCACCTCCTCAAGCGGGAGCTCCTACGAGCAGTACTTC
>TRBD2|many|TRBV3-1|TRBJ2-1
CASSQGASGINEQFF
TGTGCCAGCAGCCAAGGGGCTAGCGGGATAAATGAGCAGTTCTTC
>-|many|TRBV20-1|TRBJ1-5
CSATGGPNQPQHF
TGCAGTGCTACCGGGGGACCTAATCAGCCCCAGCATTTT